What follows are 29 T cell receptor beta chains derived from one specimen sequenced in a study of technical replicates of blood from a handful of donors. TCRdb's table, derived via immunoSEQ multiplex PCR, lists solely in-frame clones and lacks some. In the table there are approximately 100,000 clones, around 95% of which are singletons. Sequenced material: T cells isolated from PBMCs. These receptors originate from a human donor in good health.

This chain joins TRBV6-5 and TRBJ1-1; a possible D gene is TRBD1 (5 bases). This CDR3 is 15 amino acids long. Germline assignment: CDR1 MNHEY and CDR2 SVGAGI. The V end lost 6 bases, the J end lost 3 bases, and 17 bases lay between the germline ends. For the CDR3, the DNA is TGTGCCAGCAGCCGAAGCTTTACAGGCGACACTGAAGCTTTCTTT. Translation: CASSRSFTGDTEAFF.

J is TRBJ1-1 and V is TRBV19, with no clear D. Germline V gene lookup returns CDR1 LNHDA and CDR2 SQIVND (reference sequence). The ends were cut back, 6 bases at V and 4 bases at J, with 9 bases in the middle. The CDR3 has 12 residues. Here the CDR3 DNA reads TGTGCCAGTAGCTCTAGAGGCACTGAAGCTTTCTTT. Encoded protein: CASSSRGTEAFF.

V and J are TRBV4-1 and TRBJ2-1, with 8 bases lining up with TRBD1. Germline CDR1 is MGHRA and CDR2 is YSYEKL. The CDR3 consists of 16 residues. Trimming cost V 3 bases and J 4 bases; bases outside gene matches: 8. The CDR3 DNA sequence: TGCGCCAGCAGCCAGTGGGGGACAGGCCTATACAATGAGCAGTTCTTC. It translates to CASSQWGTGLYNEQFF.

The CDR3, as DNA: TGTGCCAGCAGCTTTAGACAGCCCTACGAGCAGTACTTC. This translates into CASSFRQPYEQYF. The rearrangement links TRBV11-3 to TRBJ2-7; the D gene is possibly TRBD1 (5 bases). The CDR3 runs 13 residues. Germline V CDR1 and CDR2: SGHNT, YENEEA. V gave up 3 bases and J gave up 2 bases, with 8 bases separating them.

The chain couples TRBV19 to TRBJ2-2, with a tentative D call TRBD1 (6 bases). The CDR3 contains 16 residues. Germline CDR1 and CDR2: LNHDA and SQIVND (reference sequence). Trimming shortened V by 5 bases and J by 1 base, and 14 bases separated the two germline ends. CDR3 bases: TGTGCCAGTAGTGCCACAGGGTTTCGGAACACCGGGGAGCTGTTTTTT. Amino acid sequence: CASSATGFRNTGELFF.

In its sample, this clone was seen a few times. The chain has TRBV2 and TRBJ2-7; the D is unclear. V lost 4 bases and J 3 bases, leaving 7 bases between the germline ends. The V gene's germline CDR1 is SNHLY and CDR2 FYNNEI. The CDR3 sequence is 12 residues long. CDR3 amino acids: CASSVSNYEQYF. The CDR3 nucleotides read TGTGCCAGCAGTGTGAGCAACTACGAGCAGTACTTC.

The CDR3 coding sequence is TGTGCCAGCAGTGACCAAGCGCTTGATACGCAGTATTTT. The encoded protein is CASSDQALDTQYF. V gene TRBV6-4 combines with J gene TRBJ2-3; unclear D gene. CDR3 length: 13 residues. The V gene lost 2 bases and the J gene lost 6 bases, with 9 bases spanning the gap. Germline V gene data show CDR1 as MRHNA and CDR2 as SNTAGT.

The rearrangement joins TRBV19 to TRBJ1-4; 7 bases fit TRBD1. Germline loops: CDR1 LNHDA, CDR2 SQIVND (reference sequence). V dropped 3 bases and J dropped 8; count of bases not matched to a gene: 6. The CDR3 runs to 14 residues. The CDR3 loop reads CASSIPGGREKLFF. DNA for the CDR3: TGTGCCAGTAGTATTCCAGGGGGAAGGGAAAAACTGTTTTTT.

This clone was recorded only once. The chain recombines TRBV7-9 with TRBJ2-7; D unclear. The V gene lost 1 base and the J gene lost 9 bases, with 13 bases spanning the gap. CDR3 length: 13 residues. The germline V gene encodes CDR1 SEHNR and CDR2 FQNEAQ (reference sequence). CDR3 sequence reads: CASSLEGPSGQYF. CDR3 sequence (DNA): TGTGCCAGCAGCTTAGAAGGTCCTTCAGGGCAGTACTTC.

This clone is a singleton in its sample. V is TRBV5-1 and J is TRBJ2-2; D is unclear. V lost 3 bases, J lost 4 bases, and 7 bases lay in between. The germline CDR1 and CDR2 sequences are SGHRS and YFSETQ. The CDR3 spans 13 residues. CDR3 nucleotides: TGCGCCAGCAGCTCCCTACTCACCGGGGAGCTGTTTTTT. This encodes CASSSLLTGELFF. Full variable domain (outside the CDR3, taken from reference TRBV5-1 and TRBJ2-2): KAGVTQTPRYLIKTRGQQVTLSCSPISGHRSVSWYQQTPGQGLQFLFEYFSETQRNKGNFPGRFSGRQFSNSRSEMNVSTLELGDSALYLCASSSLLTGELFFGEGSRLTVL.

The chain joins TRBV5-5 to TRBJ1-5, with D unresolved. V dropped 3 bases and J dropped 1 base, with 20 bases sitting between them. This CDR3 has 18 amino acids. Germline V gene sequence: CDR1 SGHKS, CDR2 YYEKEE (reference sequence). CDR3 loop: CASSSGSGNPASNQPQHF. CDR3 bases: TGTGCCAGCAGCTCAGGCTCCGGGAACCCCGCGAGCAATCAGCCCCAGCATTTT.

This rearrangement joins TRBV7-6 to TRBJ2-1; 11 bases align to TRBD2. Unmatched junction bases numbered 8, after V lost 4 bases and J lost 6 bases. The CDR3 length is 16 residues. CDR1 SGHVS and CDR2 FNYEAQ come from the germline V gene. CDR3 DNA sequence: TGTGCCAGCAGCTCCACCCGGCTAGCGGGAGGCAATGAGCAGTTCTTC. This gives the protein CASSSTRLAGGNEQFF. Variable domain in full (rest from reference TRBV7-6 and TRBJ2-1): GAGVSQSPRYKVTKRGQDVALRCDPISGHVSLYWYRQALGQGPEFLTYFNYEAQQDKSGLPNDRFSAERPEGSISTLTIQRTEQRDSAMYRCASSSTRLAGGNEQFFGPGTRLTVL.

V gene TRBV6-1 combines with J gene TRBJ2-3; 11 positions agree with TRBD2. This CDR3 spans 17 amino acids. After removal of 3 bases from V and 0 bases from J, the junction contained 5 bases not matched to a gene. Germline V lookup: CDR1 MNHNS, CDR2 SASEGT. CDR3 sequence: CASSDPLAGDSTDTQYF. CDR3 in DNA: TGTGCCAGCAGTGATCCACTAGCGGGGGATAGCACAGATACGCAGTATTTT.

This sequence joins TRBV6-1 and TRBJ1-2; TRBD1 agrees at 9 bases. Per germline, CDR1 MNHNS and CDR2 SASEGT. The CDR3 contains 17 residues. V shed 4 bases, J shed 4 bases, and the junction held 13 bases outside the gene matches. The DNA for the CDR3 is TGTGCCAGCAGTGGGTACGGGACAGGGTATTTGGGCTATGGCTACACCTTC. The encoded protein is CASSGYGTGYLGYGYTF.

The chain recombines TRBV7-3 with TRBJ1-2; D remains ambiguous. Germline CDR1 and CDR2: SGHTA and FQGTGA. The V end was cut by 4 bases, the J end by 7 bases, with 13 bases between. The CDR3 runs 13 residues. As DNA, the CDR3 is TGTGCCAGCAGCTCAAGACGAGGAGGTGGCTACACCTTC. Amino acids: CASSSRRGGGYTF. The complete variable domain, with remaining parts taken from reference TRBV7-3 and TRBJ1-2, reads GAGVSQTPSNKVTEKGKYVELRCDPISGHTALYWYRQSLGQGPEFLIYFQGTGAADDSGLPNDRFFAVRPEGSVSTLKIQRTERGDSAVYLCASSSRRGGGYTFGSGTRLTVV.

This chain links TRBV5-1 with TRBJ1-2; D is perhaps TRBD1 (5 bases). The V and J ends lost 3 bases and 3 bases respectively, with 12 bases between them. Germline CDR1 reads SGHRS; CDR2 reads YFSETQ. The CDR3 length is 14 residues. CDR3 sequence: CASSYGGVHYGYTF. The CDR3 DNA reads TGCGCCAGCAGCTATGGGGGGGTTCACTATGGCTACACCTTC.

This clone was detected only once. The rearrangement joins TRBV7-9 to TRBJ2-5; TRBD2 agrees at 9 bases. V gave up 3 bases and J gave up 2 bases; unmatched junction bases: 4. Germline V gives CDR1 SEHNR, CDR2 FQNEAQ (reference sequence). The CDR3 is 15 amino acids. CDR3 protein: CASSFRTSGQETQYF. In DNA form, the CDR3 reads TGTGCCAGCAGCTTCAGAACTAGCGGGCAAGAGACCCAGTACTTC. Supplemented by reference TRBV7-9 and TRBJ2-5, the full variable domain reads DTGVSQNPRHKITKRGQNVTFRCDPISEHNRLYWYRQTLGQGPEFLTYFQNEAQLEKSRLLSDRFSAERPKGSFSTLEIQRTEQGDSAMYLCASSFRTSGQETQYFGPGTRLLVL.

This clone has just one count. V is TRBV29-1 and J is TRBJ2-3, with D unclear. There are 12 residues in the CDR3. V gave up 0 bases and J gave up 6 bases, with 7 bases separating them. CDR1 and CDR2 (germline): SQVTM, ANQGSEA. The CDR3 nucleotides are TGCAGCGTTGAAGAAAGCAGGGATACGCAGTATTTT. Its translation: CSVEESRDTQYF.

This chain joins TRBV12-5 and TRBJ2-3; D uncertain. The CDR3 sequence is 15 residues long. The germline V gene has CDR1 LGHNT and CDR2 FRNRAP. Trimming shortened V by 0 bases and J by 11 bases, and 18 bases separated the two germline ends. The CDR3 DNA sequence: TGTGCTAGTGGTTTGGTACCTCTAGTCACTATAGGGCAGTATTTT. It codes for CASGLVPLVTIGQYF. Filled out from reference TRBV12-5 and TRBJ2-3, the complete variable domain reads DARVTQTPRHKVTEMGQEVTMRCQPILGHNTVFWYRQTMMQGLELLAYFRNRAPLDDSGMPKDRFSAEMPDATLATLKIQPSEPRDSAVYFCASGLVPLVTIGQYFGPGTRLTVL.

This chain links TRBV2 with TRBJ2-6; 8 positions match TRBD1. V lost 6 bases to trimming and J lost 2 bases; unmatched junction nucleotides: 3. Germline V gene sequence: CDR1 SNHLY, CDR2 FYNNEI. The CDR3 runs to 15 residues. This CDR3 is CASRTGEAGANVLTF. CDR3 bases: TGTGCCAGCAGGACAGGGGAGGCTGGGGCCAACGTCCTGACTTTC.

The rearrangement joins TRBV5-6 to TRBJ2-3, with TRBD2 as a possible D gene (6 bases). V lost 1 base, J lost 6 bases, and 18 bases lay in between. This CDR3 has 16 residues. Germline V gives CDR1 SGHDT, CDR2 YYEEEE. This CDR3 is CASSLLVRTTDDTQYF. The CDR3 coding sequence is TGTGCCAGCAGCTTGCTGGTCAGGACTACTGACGATACGCAGTATTTT.

V and J are TRBV28 and TRBJ2-7, with 10 nucleotides matching TRBD2. Germline CDR1 MDHEN, CDR2 SYDVKM. CDR3 size: 14 residues. With 6 bases clipped from V and 5 bases from J, the junction kept 7 bases outside the gene matches. The CDR3 is CASRNLAGVHEQYF. For the CDR3, the DNA is TGTGCCAGCAGGAACCTAGCGGGAGTCCACGAGCAGTACTTC.

V gene TRBV29-1 combines with J gene TRBJ2-2; 12 bases match TRBD2. The J segment lost 7 bases and the V segment lost 6 bases, leaving 6 bases of the junction unmatched. CDR3 size: 14 residues. The germline CDR1 and CDR2 sequences are SQVTM and ANQGSEA. CDR3 residues: CSVNPSGRGGELFF. The CDR3 coding sequence is TGCAGCGTAAATCCTAGCGGGAGGGGCGGGGAGCTGTTTTTT.

The chain employs TRBV5-1 and TRBJ1-4; D not certain. With 7 bases removed from V and 6 bases from J, the gap between germline ends came to 19 bases. This CDR3 has 15 residues. Germline V gene lookup returns CDR1 SGHRS and CDR2 YFSETQ. The CDR3 DNA sequence: TGCGCCAGCGCGAGTATGATCCTCCCTGATGAAAAACTGTTTTTT. Amino acids: CASASMILPDEKLFF.

The chain employs TRBV7-2 and TRBJ1-5; 9 bases align to TRBD1. Losses at the gene ends were 5 bases for V and 1 base for J; bases not matched to a gene: 6. The germline gives CDR1 SGHTA, CDR2 FQGNSA. The CDR3 has 16 residues. The CDR3 DNA reads TGTGCCAGCAGCGAACCGGGACAGGGAAGCAATCAGCCCCAGCATTTT. Amino acids: CASSEPGQGSNQPQHF.

J is TRBJ1-1 and V is TRBV15, with D tentatively TRBD1 (6 bases). The germline V gene encodes CDR1 LNHNV and CDR2 YYDKDF (reference sequence). CDR3 size: 15 residues. Deletions cut 1 base from V and 8 bases from J, with 17 bases between. The CDR3 reads CATSRGLTGHDEAFF. CDR3 DNA sequence: TGTGCCACCAGCAGAGGCCTTACAGGGCACGACGAAGCTTTCTTT.

The V and J genes are TRBV10-1 and TRBJ2-5, with 14 bases that match TRBD2. The V gene's germline CDR1 is WNHNN and CDR2 SYGVQD (reference sequence). Germline trimming cut 8 bases from V and 5 bases from J; bases unmatched to any gene: 7. The CDR3 totals 15 residues. CDR3 sequence reads: CASSRLAGGLETQYF. For the CDR3, the DNA is TGCGCCAGCTCAAGACTAGCGGGAGGGCTTGAGACCCAGTACTTC.

V is TRBV13 and J is TRBJ2-1, with D tentatively TRBD2 (5 bases). The CDR3 spans 11 residues. Germline CDR1 and CDR2: PRHDT and FYEKMQ (reference sequence). V was cut by 3 bases and J by 10 bases, with 7 bases left in between. The CDR3 reads CASSLLAEQFF. In DNA, the CDR3 is TGTGCCAGCAGCTTGCTAGCCGAGCAGTTCTTC.

Only one count was recorded for this clone. The chain is built from TRBV5-1 and TRBJ1-5; D is ambiguous. Germline assignment: CDR1 SGHRS and CDR2 YFSETQ. The CDR3 has 15 amino acids. V shed 0 bases and J shed 1 base, with 8 bases lying between them. CDR3 amino acids: CASSLAGNSNQPQHF. The CDR3 DNA is TGCGCCAGCAGCTTGGCGGGTAACAGCAATCAGCCCCAGCATTTT.